The 19 T cell receptor beta chains listed next were all sequenced from one sample in a study of shared clonotypes between healthy human individuals. The repertoire was sequenced with immunoSEQ multiplex PCR; TCRdb's copy has only in-frame clones and lacks some. The data contain roughly 1,500,000 clones, 98% of them singletons. Material for sequencing was naive CD4+ T cells sorted from blood. Described subset: CD45RA+ positively selected. The receptors shown here come from a man younger than 45 in good health.

The chain uses TRBV30 and TRBJ1-5; 7 positions match TRBD1. The J segment lost 5 bases and the V segment lost 2 bases, leaving 0 bases of the junction unmatched. The CDR3 is 12 amino acids. Germline V gives CDR1 GTSNPN, CDR2 SVGIG (reference sequence). Here the CDR3 DNA reads TGTGCCTGGAGTCAGGGGGATCAGCCCCAGCATTTT. As protein: CAWSQGDQPQHF.

This clone came up a few times. This chain connects TRBV7-2 to TRBJ2-1, with D unresolved. This CDR3 comprises 11 residues. Trimming took off 3 bases at V and 10 bases at J, with 7 bases between the two ends. Germline V gives CDR1 SGHTA, CDR2 FQGNSA. CDR3 residues: CASSFKVEQFF. The CDR3 bases are TGTGCCAGCAGCTTTAAAGTCGAGCAGTTCTTC.

The chain employs TRBV4-1 and TRBJ1-2; 8 bases map to TRBD1. The CDR3 contains 13 residues. With V trimmed by 6 bases and J by 4 bases, 4 bases remained unmatched. CDR1 MGHRA and CDR2 YSYEKL come from the germline V gene. The CDR3, as DNA: TGCGCCAGCAGACCGACAGGGGCCTATGGCTACACCTTC. This sequence encodes CASRPTGAYGYTF.

This sequence joins TRBV9 and TRBJ2-7; 12 bases line up with TRBD2. Germline V lookup: CDR1 SGDLS, CDR2 YYNGEE. J was trimmed by 5 bases and V by 3 bases; bases with no gene match: 9. This CDR3 is built from 16 residues. CDR3 region: CASSATTSGSAHEQYF. In DNA form, the CDR3 reads TGTGCCAGCAGCGCGACGACTAGCGGGAGTGCCCACGAGCAGTACTTC.

This chain joins TRBV5-6 and TRBJ1-2, with unresolved D. This CDR3 region has 14 residues. The V gene's germline CDR1 is SGHDT and CDR2 YYEEEE. The V gene lost 2 bases and the J gene lost 2 bases, with 10 bases spanning the gap. CDR3 in amino acids: CASSLGDRNYGYTF. DNA for the CDR3: TGTGCCAGCAGCTTAGGCGATAGGAACTATGGCTACACCTTC.

The chain uses TRBV29-1 and TRBJ2-7; 9 bases match TRBD2. This CDR3 is 15 amino acids long. From germline, CDR1 is SQVTM and CDR2 ANQGSEA. With V trimmed by 5 bases and J by 3 bases, 11 bases remained unmatched. In nucleotides, the CDR3 is TGCAGCGTTCTCTTAGCGGGAGTATCCGGCTACGAGCAGTACTTC. Amino acids: CSVLLAGVSGYEQYF.

The chain has TRBV5-8 and TRBJ2-2; no clear D gene. This CDR3 is built from 15 residues. V shed 4 bases and J shed 9 bases, with 19 bases lying between them. Germline-derived CDR1 and CDR2 are SGHTS and YDEGEE. The CDR3: CASSLPGFVARELFF. Written as DNA, the CDR3 is TGTGCCAGCAGCCTACCTGGATTCGTTGCCCGGGAGCTGTTTTTT.

The chain combines TRBV27 with TRBJ2-2; a weak D match, TRBD1 (5 bases). V was shortened by 6 bases and J by 0 bases, with 14 bases between the two germline ends. Germline V gene data show CDR1 as MNHEY and CDR2 as SMNVEV (reference sequence). CDR3 length: 16 amino acids. CDR3 protein: CASRYRQTPNTGELFF. CDR3 nucleotide sequence: TGTGCCAGCAGATACCGACAGACCCCGAACACCGGGGAGCTGTTTTTT.

For this clone: Within the sample, other DNA sequences also encode this same CDR3. The chain is built from TRBV19 and TRBJ2-1; no clear D. The germline V gene encodes CDR1 LNHDA and CDR2 SQIVND (reference sequence). Trimming took off 7 bases at V and 4 bases at J, with 5 bases between the two ends. This CDR3 contains 11 residues. The CDR3 here is CASTQYNEQFF. In DNA, the CDR3 is TGTGCCAGTACCCAATACAATGAGCAGTTCTTC.

J is TRBJ2-7 and V is TRBV29-1, with no clear D. This CDR3 comprises 11 residues. The V and J ends lost 7 bases and 7 bases respectively, with 14 bases between them. CDR1 is SQVTM and CDR2 is ANQGSEA in the germline V gene. This CDR3 is CSALTGREQYF. The CDR3 DNA reads TGCAGCGCCTTGACTGGGCGGGAGCAGTACTTC.

This clone was recorded once. Other DNA sequences in the sample encode the same CDR3. This sequence joins TRBV7-9 and TRBJ2-2, with D unresolved. The CDR3 is 12 amino acids. Germline V CDR1 and CDR2: SEHNR, FQNEAQ (reference sequence). V lost 5 bases, J lost 3 bases, and 4 bases lay in between. In DNA form, the CDR3 reads TGTGCCAGCAGCCCTTACACCGGGGAGCTGTTTTTT. Protein sequence: CASSPYTGELFF.

The rearrangement uses TRBV18 and TRBJ1-4; no clear D. Deletions cut 2 bases from V and 5 bases from J, with 15 bases between. This CDR3 has 16 amino acids. The germline gives CDR1 KGHSH, CDR2 LQKENI. In DNA form, the CDR3 reads TGTGCCAGCTCACCAACAACCCCAGCGGGAAATGAAAAACTGTTTTTT. Translated, it gives CASSPTTPAGNEKLFF.

V gene TRBV7-3 combines with J gene TRBJ1-1, with D maybe TRBD1 (5 bases). V shed 2 bases and J shed 4 bases, with 11 bases lying between them. The CDR3 has 14 amino acids. Germline V gene lookup returns CDR1 SGHTA and CDR2 FQGTGA. CDR3 DNA sequence: TGTGCCAGCAGCTTACAGGGAGGGAGCACTGAAGCTTTCTTT. It codes for CASSLQGGSTEAFF.

The chain has TRBV29-1 and TRBJ2-4; D is perhaps TRBD1 (6 bases). The CDR3 has 15 amino acids. From germline, CDR1 is SQVTM and CDR2 ANQGSEA. The V and J ends lost 5 bases and 1 base respectively, with 15 bases between them. In nucleotides, the CDR3 is TGCAGCGTTCGTCCCCCAGGGGAGGCCAAAAACATTCAGTACTTC. This codes for CSVRPPGEAKNIQYF.

The gene calls are TRBV18 and TRBJ2-2; D may be TRBD2 (6 bases). The V gene's germline CDR1 is KGHSH and CDR2 LQKENI. The CDR3 has 16 residues. Trimming took 0 bases from V and 4 from J, leaving 12 bases between them. CDR3 loop: CASSPPAAGITGELFF. The DNA of the CDR3 is TGTGCCAGCTCACCACCGGCGGCGGGAATCACCGGGGAGCTGTTTTTT.

This clone was counted a single time. The V call is TRBV5-1, the J call TRBJ2-5; 8 nucleotides line up with TRBD2. With 1 base clipped from V and 0 bases from J, the junction kept 5 bases outside the gene matches. CDR3 size: 16 residues. Germline loops: CDR1 SGHRS, CDR2 YFSETQ. CDR3 coding DNA: TGCGCCAGCAGCTTGTATGGTAGCGGGAACCAAGAGACCCAGTACTTC. It yields the protein CASSLYGSGNQETQYF. Combining the CDR3 with reference TRBV5-1 and TRBJ2-5 gives the whole variable domain KAGVTQTPRYLIKTRGQQVTLSCSPISGHRSVSWYQQTPGQGLQFLFEYFSETQRNKGNFPGRFSGRQFSNSRSEMNVSTLELGDSALYLCASSLYGSGNQETQYFGPGTRLLVL.

Comments on this clone: This CDR3 is also generated by other DNA sequences in the sample. Here the CDR3 DNA reads TGCGCCAGCAGCCCCGACAGGGGCAATCAGCCCCAGCATTTT. It yields the protein CASSPDRGNQPQHF. This chain uses TRBV5-1 with TRBJ1-5, with 7 nucleotides matching TRBD1. The CDR3 is 14 residues long. Losses at the gene ends were 4 bases for V and 2 bases for J; bases not matched to a gene: 3. CDR1 and CDR2 from the germline V gene are SGHRS and YFSETQ.

The genes are TRBV28 and TRBJ1-2; D remains unclear. The V end was cut by 7 bases, the J end by 3 bases, with 12 bases between. Germline lookup yields CDR1 MDHEN and CDR2 SYDVKM. The CDR3 is 13 amino acids. The CDR3 region is CASTTGSYYGYTF. The CDR3, as DNA: TGTGCCAGCACCACTGGATCCTACTATGGCTACACCTTC.

The V call is TRBV30, the J call TRBJ1-3; D unclear. Trimming cost V 7 bases and J 0 bases, with 7 bases left between them. The CDR3 is 12 residues long. Germline V gene sequence: CDR1 GTSNPN, CDR2 SVGIG (reference sequence). The chain's CDR3 is CASDNSGNTIYF. The CDR3 DNA reads as TGTGCCTCTGACAACTCTGGAAACACCATATATTTT.